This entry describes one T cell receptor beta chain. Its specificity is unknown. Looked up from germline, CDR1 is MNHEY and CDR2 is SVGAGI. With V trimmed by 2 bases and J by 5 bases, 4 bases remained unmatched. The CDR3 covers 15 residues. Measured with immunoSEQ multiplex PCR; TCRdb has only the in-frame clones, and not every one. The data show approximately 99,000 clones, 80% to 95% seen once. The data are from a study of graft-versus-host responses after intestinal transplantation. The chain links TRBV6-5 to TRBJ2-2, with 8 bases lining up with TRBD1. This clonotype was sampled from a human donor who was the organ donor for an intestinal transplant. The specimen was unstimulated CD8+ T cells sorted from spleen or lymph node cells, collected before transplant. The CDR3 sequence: CASSYLRGRTGELFF. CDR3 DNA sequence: TGTGCCAGCAGTTACCTCAGGGGGCGAACCGGGGAGCTGTTTTTT.